Below, one T cell receptor beta chain is given with its context. These data are taken from a study of T cell changes during pregnancy in multiple sclerosis. CDR1 and CDR2 from the germline V gene are GTSNPN and SVGIG (reference sequence). The germline V and J ends were trimmed by 0 bases and 4 bases, with 6 bases remaining between them. The CDR3 is made up of 12 amino acids. Here immunoSEQ multiplex PCR was the method, and the copy in TCRdb shows in-frame clones only, minus some. The sample consists of some 71,000 clones, roughly nine tenths of them appearing once. The sequencing here drew on peripheral blood, taken after pregnancy. This sequence originates from a female donor with multiple sclerosis, enrolled in a pregnancy study. V and J are TRBV30 and TRBJ2-5; D is possibly TRBD1 (6 bases). The DNA of the CDR3 is TGTGCCTGGAGTGTACAGGGAGAGACCCAGTACTTC. It encodes CAWSVQGETQYF.